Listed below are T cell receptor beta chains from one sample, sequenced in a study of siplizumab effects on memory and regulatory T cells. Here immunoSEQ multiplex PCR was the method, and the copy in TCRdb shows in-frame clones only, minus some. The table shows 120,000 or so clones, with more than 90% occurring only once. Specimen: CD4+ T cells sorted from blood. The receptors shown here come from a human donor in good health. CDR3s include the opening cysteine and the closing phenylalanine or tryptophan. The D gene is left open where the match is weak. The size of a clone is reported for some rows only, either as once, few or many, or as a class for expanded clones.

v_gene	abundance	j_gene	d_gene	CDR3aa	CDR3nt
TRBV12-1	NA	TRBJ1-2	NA	CASSHRDFTF	TGTGCCAGCAGCCACCGGGACTTTACCTTC
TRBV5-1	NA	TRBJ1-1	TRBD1	CASSFQPDRGAEAFF	TGCGCCAGCAGCTTTCAGCCCGACAGGGGGGCTGAAGCTTTCTTT
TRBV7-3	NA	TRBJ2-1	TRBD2	CASSKRTSESYNEQFF	TGTGCCAGCAGTAAAAGGACTAGCGAGAGCTACAATGAGCAGTTCTTC
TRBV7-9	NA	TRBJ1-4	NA	CASSLGGGVEKLFF	TGTGCCAGCAGCTTAGGAGGGGGGGTTGAAAAACTGTTTTTT
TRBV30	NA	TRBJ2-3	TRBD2	CAWSVGLAASDTQYF	TGTGCCTGGAGTGTGGGACTAGCGGCTTCAGATACGCAGTATTTT
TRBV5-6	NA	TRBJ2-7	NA	CASSLLGAGSYEQYF	TGTGCCAGCAGCTTGTTAGGGGCCGGCTCCTACGAGCAGTACTTC
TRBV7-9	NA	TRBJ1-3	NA	CASSPPFRVGNTIYF	TGTGCCAGCAGCCCACCTTTTCGGGTTGGAAACACCATATATTTT
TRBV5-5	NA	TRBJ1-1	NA	CASSLWGALGTEAFF	TGTGCCAGCAGCTTGTGGGGAGCATTAGGCACTGAAGCTTTCTTT
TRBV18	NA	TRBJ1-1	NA	CASSIGRITEAFF	TGTGCCAGCTCTATTGGACGGATCACTGAAGCTTTCTTT
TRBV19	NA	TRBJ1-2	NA	CASSQFPGQGYTF	TGTGCCAGTAGTCAATTCCCGGGACAAGGCTACACCTTC
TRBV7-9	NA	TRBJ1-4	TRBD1	CASSHGQGGEKLFF	TGTGCCAGCAGCCACGGACAGGGAGGTGAAAAACTGTTTTTT
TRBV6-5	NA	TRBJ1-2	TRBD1	CASSSPQGARGYTF	TGTGCCAGCAGTTCTCCGCAGGGGGCGCGAGGCTACACCTTC
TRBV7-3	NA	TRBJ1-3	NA	CASSSRTTGNTIYF	TGTGCCAGCAGCTCCCGGACAACCGGAAACACCATATATTTT
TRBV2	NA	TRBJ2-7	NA	CASNVGLNYEQYF	TGTGCCAGCAACGTGGGGCTAAACTACGAGCAGTACTTC
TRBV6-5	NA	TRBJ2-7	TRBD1	CASSQTGLREQYF	TGTGCCAGCAGTCAGACAGGGTTGAGGGAGCAGTACTTC
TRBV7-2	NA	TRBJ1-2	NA	CASTEGQPRYGYTF	TGTGCCAGCACAGAAGGCCAGCCTCGCTATGGCTACACCTTC
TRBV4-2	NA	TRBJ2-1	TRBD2	CASSQESLAGGPYNEQFF	TGTGCCAGCAGCCAAGAGTCACTAGCGGGAGGCCCCTACAATGAGCAGTTCTTC
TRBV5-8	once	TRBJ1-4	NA	CASSVGLWAEKLFF	TGTGCCAGCAGCGTGGGTCTATGGGCGGAAAAACTGTTTTTT
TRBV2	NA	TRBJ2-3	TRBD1	CASREDRGADTQYF	TGTGCCAGCAGGGAGGACAGGGGTGCAGATACGCAGTATTTT
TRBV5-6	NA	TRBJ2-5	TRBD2	CASSSSWREDVETQYF	TGTGCCAGCAGCTCTTCCTGGCGGGAGGATGTAGAGACCCAGTACTTC
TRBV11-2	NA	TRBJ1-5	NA	CASSLDVAVGGEPQHF	TGTGCCAGCAGCTTAGACGTGGCGGTAGGGGGGGAGCCCCAGCATTTT
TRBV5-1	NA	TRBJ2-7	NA	CASSVFGDYEQYF	TGCGCCAGCAGCGTGTTTGGAGACTACGAGCAGTACTTC
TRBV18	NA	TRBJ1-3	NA	CASSPFRGGLRDSGNTIYF	TGTGCCAGCTCACCATTCAGGGGCGGATTGAGGGACTCTGGAAACACCATATATTTT
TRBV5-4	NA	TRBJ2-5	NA	CASSLDSETQYF	TGTGCCAGCAGCTTGGACTCCGAGACCCAGTACTTC
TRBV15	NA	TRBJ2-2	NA	CATTQTTRLAGELFF	TGTGCCACCACCCAGACAACACGTTTGGCCGGGGAGCTGTTTTTT
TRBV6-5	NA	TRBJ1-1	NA	CASSALGEVNTEAFF	TGTGCCAGCAGTGCCCTGGGAGAGGTGAACACTGAAGCTTTCTTT
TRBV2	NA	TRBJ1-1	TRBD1	CASSPEGQGFGEAFF	TGTGCCAGCAGTCCCGAGGGACAGGGGTTCGGTGAAGCTTTCTTT
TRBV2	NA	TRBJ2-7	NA	CASSWRVEGEQYF	TGTGCCAGCAGTTGGCGGGTTGAGGGCGAGCAGTACTTC
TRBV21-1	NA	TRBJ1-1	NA	CASCQRDCPRTEAFF	TGTGCCAGCTGCCAAAGGGACTGCCCGAGGACTGAAGCTTTCTTT
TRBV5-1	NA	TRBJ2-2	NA	CASSLSSSTGELFF	TGCGCCAGCAGCTTGTCTAGCAGCACCGGGGAGCTGTTTTTT
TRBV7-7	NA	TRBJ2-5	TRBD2	CASSLTPGTREETQYF	TGTGCCAGCAGCTTAACCCCCGGGACTAGGGAAGAGACCCAGTACTTC
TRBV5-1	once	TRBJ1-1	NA	CASSLVWGQNTEAFF	TGCGCCAGCAGCTTGGTTTGGGGGCAGAACACTGAAGCTTTCTTT
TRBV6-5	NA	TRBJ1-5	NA	CASTPLWGQPQHF	TGTGCCAGCACCCCCCTTTGGGGACAGCCCCAGCATTTT
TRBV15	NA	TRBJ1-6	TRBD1	CATSRDRGTARSPLHF	TGTGCCACCAGCAGAGATCGAGGGACAGCTCGTTCACCCCTCCACTTT
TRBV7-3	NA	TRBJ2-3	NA	CASTEGGLSTDTQYF	TGTGCCAGCACCGAAGGGGGACTCAGCACAGATACGCAGTATTTT
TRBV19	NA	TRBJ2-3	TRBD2	CASTSLAANTDTQYF	TGTGCCAGTACTTCTCTAGCGGCAAACACAGATACGCAGTATTTT
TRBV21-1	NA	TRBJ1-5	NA	CASSCGFGQPQHF	TGTGCCAGCAGCTGTGGCTTCGGGCAGCCCCAGCATTTT
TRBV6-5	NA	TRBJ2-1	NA	CASKQGVGYEQFF	TGTGCCAGCAAGCAGGGTGTTGGCTATGAGCAGTTCTTC
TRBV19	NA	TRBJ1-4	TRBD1	CASSDREGQGAREKLFF	TGTGCCAGTAGCGACCGGGAAGGACAGGGCGCACGGGAAAAACTGTTTTTT
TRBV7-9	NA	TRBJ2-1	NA	CASSSRDASYNEQFF	TGTGCCAGCAGCTCTCGGGATGCCTCCTACAATGAGCAGTTCTTC
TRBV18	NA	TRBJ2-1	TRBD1	CASSPGTGSMNEQFF	TGTGCCAGCTCACCGGGGACAGGGTCAATGAATGAGCAGTTCTTC
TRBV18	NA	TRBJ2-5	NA	CASSPGEEETQYF	TGTGCCAGCTCACCGGGGGAAGAAGAGACCCAGTACTTC
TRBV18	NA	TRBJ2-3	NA	CASSPRREGRSTDTQYF	TGTGCCAGCTCACCCCGCCGTGAGGGGCGAAGCACAGATACGCAGTATTTT
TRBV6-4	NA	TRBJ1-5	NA	CASSETDGHQPQHF	TGTGCCAGCAGTGAGACAGATGGGCATCAGCCCCAGCATTTT
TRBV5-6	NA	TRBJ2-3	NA	CASSAGGRGADTQYF	TGTGCCAGCAGCGCGGGCGGTAGGGGTGCAGATACGCAGTATTTT
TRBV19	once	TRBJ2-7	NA	CASSIGPFNEQYF	TGTGCCAGTAGTATAGGGCCATTTAACGAGCAGTACTTC
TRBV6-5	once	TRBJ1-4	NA	CASSYQFNEKLFF	TGTGCCAGCAGTTACCAGTTTAATGAAAAACTGTTTTTT
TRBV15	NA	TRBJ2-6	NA	CATSRVQAANVLTF	TGTGCCACCAGCAGAGTTCAGGCGGCCAACGTCCTGACTTTC
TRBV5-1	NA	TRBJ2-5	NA	CASSFQGEETQYF	TGCGCCAGCAGCTTCCAGGGTGAAGAGACCCAGTACTTC
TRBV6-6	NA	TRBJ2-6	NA	CASCSSGANVLTF	TGTGCCAGTTGCAGCTCTGGGGCCAACGTCCTGACTTTC
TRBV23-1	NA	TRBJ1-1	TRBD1	CAILEDREGTEAFF	TGCGCCATTCTCGAGGACAGGGAGGGAACTGAAGCTTTCTTT
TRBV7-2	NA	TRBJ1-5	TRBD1	CASSLVGQGGQPQHF	TGTGCCAGCAGCTTAGTGGGACAGGGGGGCCAGCCCCAGCATTTT
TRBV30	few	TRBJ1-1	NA	CASGAVEAFF	TGTGCCTCCGGGGCCGTCGAAGCTTTCTTT
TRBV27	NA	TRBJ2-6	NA	CASSLRDTYSGANVLTF	TGTGCCAGCAGTCTACGGGACACCTACTCTGGGGCCAACGTCCTGACTTTC
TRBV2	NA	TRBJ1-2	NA	CASMNLRYGYTF	TGTGCCTCTATGAATCTCCGGTATGGCTACACCTTC
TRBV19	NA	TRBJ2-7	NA	CASSKQGSSYEQYF	TGTGCCAGTAGTAAGCAGGGATCCTCCTACGAGCAGTACTTC